The 29 T cell receptor beta chains given below trace back to one sample, sequenced in a study of T cells in Graves' hyperthyroidism and ophthalmopathy. There were TCR beta CDR3 regions amplified from RNA transcripts. HTBI primers drove first-round RT-PCR of the TCR CDR3. TCRdb fed the multiplex PCR reads into MiXCR, producing one record per CDR3 protein. The repertoire has about 500,000 distinct CDR3 sequences, under 20% of them found once; the top ten carry around 17%. The source material was blood. These receptors all come from a woman in her late teens or twenties with Graves' ophthalmopathy.

This clonotype showed up many times. This rearrangement joins TRBV30 to TRBJ2-2; 8 bases align to TRBD2. There are 15 residues in the CDR3. Per the germline V gene, CDR1 is GTSNPN and CDR2 is SVGIG (reference sequence). J was trimmed by 5 bases and V by 1 base; bases with no gene match: 6. Here the CDR3 reads CAWSASGSRTGELFF. In DNA form, the CDR3 reads TGTGCCTGGAGTGCGAGCGGGAGTCGGACCGGGGAGCTGTTTTTT.

This clonotype was observed many times. The chain is built from TRBV28 and TRBJ2-7; 11 positions match TRBD2. This CDR3 region has 16 residues. The trim removed 1 base at V and 3 bases at J, leaving 5 bases unmatched. Germline V lookup: CDR1 MDHEN, CDR2 SYDVKM. In DNA, the CDR3 is TGTGCCAGCAGTTTATTAACTAGCGGGAGTCTCTACGAGCAGTACTTC. Its protein product is CASSLLTSGSLYEQYF.

This clonotype has a count of ten or more. V usage is TRBV27 and J usage is TRBJ2-7; D remains unclear. V dropped 4 bases and J dropped 2 bases, with 6 bases sitting between them. The length of the CDR3 is 12 residues. Germline CDR1 is MNHEY and CDR2 is SMNVEV (reference sequence). CDR3 DNA: TGTGCCAGCAGTTCCTCGCCCTACGAGCAGTACTTC. Translation gives CASSSSPYEQYF.

The chain is built from TRBV5-1 and TRBJ2-7; D remains ambiguous. CDR3 length: 14 residues. Germline CDR1 reads SGHRS; CDR2 reads YFSETQ. The V and J ends lost 0 bases and 3 bases respectively, with 10 bases between them. CDR3 loop: CASSLADGYYEQYF. In DNA, the CDR3 is TGCGCCAGCAGCTTGGCCGACGGTTACTACGAGCAGTACTTC.

This clonotype was detected a few times. V and J are TRBV30 and TRBJ1-3; TRBD1 might be the D (6 bases). The germline V gene has CDR1 GTSNPN and CDR2 SVGIG (reference sequence). V was clipped by 8 bases and J by 0 bases, with 14 bases between them. The CDR3 extends over 14 amino acids. The CDR3 nucleotides are TGTGCCGAGAGCAGGGGACTCTCTGGAAACACCATATATTTT. Encoded protein: CAESRGLSGNTIYF.

This sequence joins TRBV27 and TRBJ2-2; possible D gene TRBD1, 6 bases. The V end lost 5 bases, the J end lost 4 bases, and 17 bases lay between the germline ends. Germline V gene sequence: CDR1 MNHEY, CDR2 SMNVEV (reference sequence). The CDR3 contains 16 residues. In DNA, the CDR3 is TGTGCCAGCAGTCACCGGGACACTATCGGCACCGGGGAGCTGTTTTTT. It yields the protein CASSHRDTIGTGELFF.

The chain links TRBV7-9 to TRBJ2-7, with 14 bases matching TRBD2. The CDR3 length is 18 residues. J was trimmed by 4 bases and V by 0 bases; bases with no gene match: 8. The V gene's germline CDR1 is SEHNR and CDR2 FQNEAQ (reference sequence). The CDR3, as DNA: TGTGCCAGCAGCTTAGCCCTAGGACTAGCGGGAGGCTTTTACGAGCAGTACTTC. This codes for CASSLALGLAGGFYEQYF.

This rearrangement joins TRBV7-9 to TRBJ2-5; 8 nucleotides match TRBD2. Trimming at V came to 5 bases and at J to 1 base, leaving 12 bases not matched to a gene. CDR3 length: 17 residues. CDR1 is SEHNR and CDR2 is FQNEAQ in the germline V gene (reference sequence). CDR3 residues: CASSRTSGGWGQETQYF. In DNA, the CDR3 is TGTGCCAGCAGCCGTACCAGCGGGGGTTGGGGCCAAGAGACCCAGTACTTC.

This clonotype was observed many times. The chain employs TRBV10-3 and TRBJ2-7, with D possibly being TRBD1 (7 bases). Per the germline V gene, CDR1 is ENHRY and CDR2 is SYGVKD. The CDR3 is made up of 16 amino acids. The germline V and J ends were trimmed by 3 bases and 4 bases, with 19 bases remaining between them. The CDR3 nucleotides read TGTGCCATCAGTGACACTACAGGGGAGGTGCGGTACGAGCAGTACTTC. Encoded protein: CAISDTTGEVRYEQYF.

This clonotype was counted only a few times. The chain combines TRBV15 with TRBJ2-5; D may be TRBD1 (5 bases). Trimming shortened V by 4 bases and J by 0 bases, and 18 bases separated the two germline ends. CDR1 and CDR2 from the germline V gene are LNHNV and YYDKDF (reference sequence). The length of the CDR3 is 17 residues. In DNA form, the CDR3 reads TGTGCCACCAGCATAGACACAGGCGTAGAGTACCAAGAGACCCAGTACTTC. It yields the protein CATSIDTGVEYQETQYF.

In DNA, the CDR3 is TGTGCCAGCAGCCTCAGAGGGGAGCACAATGGCTACACCTTC. This encodes CASSLRGEHNGYTF. The chain is built from TRBV7-9 and TRBJ1-2, with D perhaps matching TRBD1 (5 bases). CDR1 and CDR2 from the germline V gene are SEHNR and FQNEAQ (reference sequence). The V end lost 5 bases, the J end lost 6 bases, and 16 bases lay between the germline ends. The CDR3 length is 14 residues.

This clonotype has more than one count but fewer than ten. The chain combines TRBV9 with TRBJ1-3, with 7 bases that match TRBD1. J gave up 2 bases and V 2 bases, and 7 bases lay outside the gene matches. Germline V gene sequence: CDR1 SGDLS, CDR2 YYNGEE. The CDR3 contains 16 residues. The CDR3 spells CASSVASTGTGNTIYF. The CDR3 DNA reads TGTGCCAGCAGCGTGGCTTCGACAGGGACTGGAAACACCATATATTTT.

The chain employs TRBV29-1 and TRBJ1-5; D is perhaps TRBD1 (6 bases). The CDR3 length is 14 residues. V dropped 4 bases and J dropped 5 bases, with 15 bases sitting between them. Per the germline V gene, CDR1 is SQVTM and CDR2 is ANQGSEA. DNA of the CDR3: TGCAGCGTTGCAACAGGGCTCACCGATCAGCCCCAGCATTTT. It translates to CSVATGLTDQPQHF.

This clonotype was picked up a small number of times. The V and J genes are TRBV20-1 and TRBJ2-1, with D unresolved. Trimming stripped 1 base from V and 7 bases from J, with 11 bases between. This CDR3 is 13 amino acids long. Germline CDR1 and CDR2: DFQATT and SNEGSKA (reference sequence). The CDR3 here is CSARGPADNEQFF. CDR3 nucleotides: TGCAGTGCTAGAGGTCCGGCCGATAATGAGCAGTTCTTC.

In its sample, this clonotype was seen many times. The rearrangement joins TRBV5-5 to TRBJ2-7; D remains ambiguous. The germline CDR1 and CDR2 sequences are SGHKS and YYEKEE (reference sequence). This CDR3 region has 12 residues. Trimming shortened V by 1 base and J by 6 bases, and 8 bases separated the two germline ends. The chain's CDR3 is CASSLHGGEQYF. CDR3 nucleotides: TGTGCCAGCAGCTTGCACGGCGGCGAGCAGTACTTC.

This clonotype was seen ten or more times. The rearrangement links TRBV11-2 to TRBJ2-1, with no clear D. Germline loops: CDR1 SGHAT, CDR2 FQNNGV. This CDR3 has 13 amino acids. V lost 0 bases, J lost 8 bases, and 8 bases lay in between. DNA of the CDR3: TGTGCCAGCAGCTTAGAAGCCTTCGATGAGCAGTTCTTC. Translation gives CASSLEAFDEQFF. Variable domain in full (rest from reference TRBV11-2 and TRBJ2-1): EAGVAQSPRYKIIEKRQSVAFWCNPISGHATLYWYQQILGQGPKLLIQFQNNGVVDDSQLPKDRFSAERLKGVDSTLKIQPAKLEDSAVYLCASSLEAFDEQFFGPGTRLTVL.

V gene TRBV20-1 combines with J gene TRBJ2-5; D is ambiguous. CDR1 is DFQATT, CDR2 SNEGSKA, per germline (reference sequence). The length of the CDR3 is 15 residues. V lost 4 bases, J lost 5 bases, and 20 bases lay in between. CDR3 loop: CSATRALGVSETQYF. The CDR3 DNA follows: TGCAGTGCTACCCGGGCCTTAGGCGTGTCGGAGACCCAGTACTTC.

The chain uses TRBV5-8 and TRBJ2-5, with D unresolved. The CDR3 contains 16 residues. Germline V gene data show CDR1 as SGHTS and CDR2 as YDEGEE. Trimming cost V 0 bases and J 1 base, with 13 bases left between them. In DNA, the CDR3 is TGTGCCAGCAGCTTGGGGGTATCGAGAGGCCAAGAGACCCAGTACTTC. It codes for CASSLGVSRGQETQYF.

This chain links TRBV27 with TRBJ2-7; 9 bases agree with TRBD1. Germline V CDR1 and CDR2: MNHEY, SMNVEV (reference sequence). V lost 6 bases, J lost 4 bases, and 10 bases stayed unmatched. CDR3 size: 15 residues. CDR3 sequence (DNA): TGTGCCAGCAGGGGGGCCGGGACAGGGCGTTACGAGCAGTACTTC. Translating gives CASRGAGTGRYEQYF.

The chain recombines TRBV4-1 with TRBJ2-1; TRBD1 aligns across 9 bases. Germline values: CDR1 MGHRA, CDR2 YSYEKL. This CDR3 has 18 residues. The junction had 12 bases not matched to a gene; V was cut back by 0 bases and J by 6 bases. CDR3 coding DNA: TGCGCCAGCAGCCAAGACTCCTATCCGAGACAGGGGGTCAATGAGCAGTTCTTC. Protein: CASSQDSYPRQGVNEQFF.

This clonotype was counted ten times or more. V is TRBV29-1 and J is TRBJ2-1, with a possible D match to TRBD2 (5 bases). V lost 6 bases and J 4 bases, leaving 16 bases between the germline ends. The CDR3 extends over 14 amino acids. Germline lookup yields CDR1 SQVTM and CDR2 ANQGSEA. Written as DNA, the CDR3 is TGCAGCGTCCTACTAGTCGCGGGTTACAATGAGCAGTTCTTC. Encoded protein: CSVLLVAGYNEQFF.

This clonotype has at least ten counts. The rearrangement joins TRBV20-1 to TRBJ2-1, with 7 positions matching TRBD1. Germline CDR1 is DFQATT and CDR2 is SNEGSKA (reference sequence). The V and J ends lost 1 base and 9 bases, in that order; junction bases with no gene match: 6. The CDR3 covers 13 residues. CDR3 protein: CSARGDRVREQFF. The CDR3 coding sequence is TGCAGTGCTAGAGGTGACAGGGTTCGTGAGCAGTTCTTC.

The rearrangement joins TRBV6-1 to TRBJ2-3; TRBD2 might be the D (5 bases). CDR3 size: 16 residues. Trimming took 3 bases from V and 1 from J, leaving 14 bases between them. The germline V gene has CDR1 MNHNS and CDR2 SASEGT. The CDR3 loop reads CASSETPDGGTDTQYF. CDR3 bases: TGTGCCAGCAGTGAGACCCCGGACGGGGGCACAGATACGCAGTATTTT.

In its sample, this clonotype was seen a few times. The genes are TRBV10-3 and TRBJ1-2, with D hard to call. Trimming removed 5 bases at V and 1 base at J, with 8 bases between. CDR1 and CDR2 (germline): ENHRY, SYGVKD. The CDR3 loop spans 13 amino acids. CDR3 region: CAISPSGNYGYTF. The CDR3 region has the DNA TGTGCCATCAGTCCCTCCGGTAACTATGGCTACACCTTC.

The J gene is TRBJ1-1, the V gene TRBV20-1; the match to TRBD1 covers 9 bases. Per the germline V gene, CDR1 is DFQATT and CDR2 is SNEGSKA (reference sequence). V gave up 5 bases and J gave up 4 bases; unmatched junction bases: 8. The CDR3 extends over 14 amino acids. CDR3 sequence: CSAFKQTGGTEAFF. CDR3 DNA sequence: TGCAGTGCTTTCAAACAGACAGGGGGCACTGAAGCTTTCTTT.

The sample holds many counts of this clonotype. This sequence joins TRBV2 and TRBJ2-3, with D perhaps matching TRBD1 or TRBD2 (5 bases each). The V and J ends lost 7 bases and 0 bases respectively, with 17 bases between them. The CDR3 consists of 16 residues. From germline, CDR1 is SNHLY and CDR2 FYNNEI. For the CDR3, the DNA is TGTGCCAGCACCCGGGACGGTTTGATAAGCACAGATACGCAGTATTTT. This codes for CASTRDGLISTDTQYF. The full variable domain, with the rest looked up from reference TRBV2 and TRBJ2-3, is EPEVTQTPSHQVTQMGQEVILRCVPISNHLYFYWYRQILGQKVEFLVSFYNNEISEKSEIFDDQFSVERPDGSNFTLKIRSTKLEDSAMYFCASTRDGLISTDTQYFGPGTRLTVL.

This clonotype was detected a few times. At one boundary the junction diverges from the germline segment, which might be a read error. The chain combines TRBV4-1 with TRBJ1-2; 7 bases align to TRBD1. Germline CDR1 is MGHRA and CDR2 is YSYEKL. The CDR3 extends over 13 amino acids. The CDR3 loop is CASSQDRNRGCTF. In nucleotides, the CDR3 is TGCGCCAGCAGCCAAGATAGGAACAGGGGCTGCACCTTC.

In DNA, the CDR3 is TGCGCCAGCAGCCAAACCGGAACAGGGTTCTACGAGCAGTACTTC. The encoded protein is CASSQTGTGFYEQYF. The genes are TRBV4-1 and TRBJ2-7; a possible D gene is TRBD1 (6 bases). V gave up 2 bases and J gave up 3 bases, with 14 bases separating them. CDR1 is MGHRA, CDR2 YSYEKL, per germline. This CDR3 has 15 residues.

Details on this clonotype: This may be a read error, as it is one base from a much larger clone. The chain links TRBV7-2 to TRBJ1-4, with a tentative D call TRBD1 (5 bases). CDR3 size: 14 residues. The V gene lost 5 bases and the J gene lost 10 bases, with 17 bases spanning the gap. Germline loops: CDR1 SGHTA, CDR2 FQGNSA. CDR3 region: CASSADRSLGKLFF. The CDR3 DNA sequence: TGTGCCAGCAGCGCCGACAGATCCTTGGGAAAACTGTTTTTT.